Below, 19 T cell receptor beta chains from the same sample are listed, as sequenced in a study of identical twins. MiXCR was run by TCRdb on the 5' RACE reads, yielding one entry per CDR3 protein. The sample consists of 1.5 million or so distinct CDR3 sequences, about 32% of them appearing once. The specimen sequenced was cord blood. The receptors shown here come from a newborn girl in good health.

This clonotype showed up just a few times. The chain links TRBV20-1 to TRBJ2-5; 8 bases align to TRBD1. The CDR3 runs 13 residues. CDR1 and CDR2 (germline): DFQATT, SNEGSKA (reference sequence). J was trimmed by 5 bases and V by 1 base; bases with no gene match: 3. CDR3 DNA sequence: TGCAGTGCTAGAGTAACAGGGGGTGAGACCCAGTACTTC. It is translated as CSARVTGGETQYF.

Written as DNA, the CDR3 is TGTGCCAGCTCACCATGGACTAGCGGGCTTTCGCAGTTCTTC. This gives the protein CASSPWTSGLSQFF. The V and J genes are TRBV18 and TRBJ2-1, with 11 positions matching TRBD2. The CDR3 runs 14 residues. J gave up 12 bases and V 2 bases, and 6 bases lay outside the gene matches. Germline V gene lookup returns CDR1 KGHSH and CDR2 LQKENI.

J is TRBJ2-3 and V is TRBV5-1; possibly TRBD1 for D (6 bases). CDR1 and CDR2 from the germline V gene are SGHRS and YFSETQ. The CDR3 runs to 14 residues. Trimming left V 2 bases short and J 5 bases short, with 12 bases between. The CDR3 loop is CASSLQGFIDTQYF. The CDR3 nucleotides are TGCGCCAGCAGCTTACAGGGTTTTATAGATACGCAGTATTTT.

The chain links TRBV10-3 to TRBJ1-6, with a tentative D call TRBD1 (6 bases). V was trimmed by 9 bases and J by 4 bases, leaving 10 bases between them. The CDR3 totals 13 residues. Germline CDR1 ENHRY, CDR2 SYGVKD. Here the CDR3 DNA reads TGTGCCATTAGAGGACAGTATAATTCACCCCTCCACTTT. The encoded protein is CAIRGQYNSPLHF.

The V and J genes are TRBV20-1 and TRBJ1-2, with D perhaps TRBD1 (6 bases). Germline CDR1 and CDR2: DFQATT and SNEGSKA (reference sequence). The CDR3 totals 14 residues. V lost 4 bases and J 5 bases, leaving 17 bases between the germline ends. The CDR3 region has the DNA TGCAGTGCTACAGATCCCACAGGGAGGTATGGCTACACCTTC. Its protein product is CSATDPTGRYGYTF.

The sample holds a few counts of this clonotype. J is TRBJ1-2 and V is TRBV15; 11 bases line up with TRBD1. From germline, CDR1 is LNHNV and CDR2 YYDKDF (reference sequence). The V segment lost 3 bases and the J segment 5 bases; nucleotides outside the gene matches: 11. This CDR3 contains 17 residues. The chain's CDR3 is CATSSHKEGQGVYGYTF. In nucleotides, the CDR3 is TGTGCCACCAGCAGCCACAAGGAGGGACAGGGGGTTTATGGCTACACCTTC.

The chain joins TRBV12-3 or TRBV12-4 to TRBJ2-3; D call uncertain. The germline V and J ends were trimmed by 6 bases and 4 bases, with 20 bases remaining between them. This CDR3 region has 16 residues. This chain's CDR3 is CASRAPVYLSADTQYF. CDR3 DNA: TGTGCCAGCAGGGCTCCGGTATACCTGAGCGCAGATACGCAGTATTTT.

This clonotype was found a few times. This sequence joins TRBV20-1 and TRBJ1-1, with D perhaps TRBD1 (6 bases). Deletions cut 6 bases from V and 0 bases from J, with 11 bases between. The CDR3 covers 13 residues. The V gene's germline CDR1 is DFQATT and CDR2 SNEGSKA (reference sequence). The CDR3 sequence: CSARDIMNTEAFF. The CDR3 DNA follows: TGCAGTGCGCGGGACATAATGAACACTGAAGCTTTCTTT.

As concerns this clonotype: This may be a read error, as it is one base from a much larger clone. The chain is built from TRBV29-1 and TRBJ2-7; 7 nucleotides line up with TRBD1. The CDR3 runs to 15 residues. With 8 bases clipped from V and 2 bases from J, the junction kept 15 bases outside the gene matches. Germline assignment: CDR1 SQVTM and CDR2 ANQGSEA. CDR3 nucleotides: TGCAGCCTCGAAATGCGGAATCAGGGGGCCTACGAGCAGTACTTC. This gives the protein CSLEMRNQGAYEQYF.

The V and J genes are TRBV28 and TRBJ2-7, with D possibly matching TRBD1 (5 bases). The V gene lost 6 bases and the J gene lost 2 bases, with 11 bases spanning the gap. The length of the CDR3 is 13 residues. Germline V gene lookup returns CDR1 MDHEN and CDR2 SYDVKM. CDR3 coding DNA: TGTGCCAGCAGCACGGACATCACCTACGAGCAGTACTTC. It is translated as CASSTDITYEQYF.

This clonotype was seen ten or more times. The V and J genes are TRBV4-2 and TRBJ2-5, with a possible D match to TRBD2 (6 bases). The CDR3 extends over 14 amino acids. The germline V gene has CDR1 LGHNA and CDR2 YNFKEQ. Trimming took 2 bases from V and 8 from J, leaving 15 bases between them. The CDR3 is CASSQRLVVDTQYF. The CDR3, as DNA: TGTGCCAGCAGCCAACGACTAGTAGTAGATACCCAGTACTTC.

The chain couples TRBV3-1 to TRBJ2-7; TRBD2 matches at 7 bases. CDR3 length: 15 amino acids. Germline V CDR1 and CDR2: LGHDT, YNNKEL (reference sequence). Unmatched junction bases numbered 4, after V lost 0 bases and J lost 2 bases. The CDR3 coding sequence is TGTGCCAGCAGCCAAGAAGCGGGGACCCCCTACGAGCAGTACTTC. It codes for CASSQEAGTPYEQYF.

The V call is TRBV10-3, the J call TRBJ1-1; no clear D gene. The germline V gene encodes CDR1 ENHRY and CDR2 SYGVKD. The ends were cut back, 2 bases at V and 2 bases at J, with 15 bases in the middle. The CDR3 has 16 residues. The CDR3: CAISEETYAGNTEAFF. CDR3 in DNA: TGTGCCATCAGTGAGGAGACATACGCGGGAAACACTGAAGCTTTCTTT.

This clonotype was observed a few times. The genes are TRBV6-6 and TRBJ2-5; 7 positions agree with TRBD2. This CDR3 is 13 amino acids long. Per the germline V gene, CDR1 is MNHNY and CDR2 is SVGAGI (reference sequence). Trimming at V came to 6 bases and at J to 1 base, leaving 2 bases not matched to a gene. The CDR3 region is CASRGLGQETQYF. The CDR3 DNA reads TGTGCCAGCAGAGGACTAGGCCAAGAGACCCAGTACTTC.

This clonotype was picked up a small number of times. The rearrangement links TRBV10-3 to TRBJ1-2; D is uncertain. This CDR3 comprises 17 residues. V was cut by 7 bases and J by 5 bases, with 26 bases left in between. The germline V gene has CDR1 ENHRY and CDR2 SYGVKD. The CDR3 here is CAIKEGVSTDTQYGYTF. Here the CDR3 DNA reads TGTGCCATCAAGGAGGGAGTTAGCACAGATACGCAGTATGGCTACACCTTC.

The CDR3 region is CASSPYGPEDEQYF. CDR3 DNA: TGTGCCAGCAGTCCCTACGGACCTGAGGATGAGCAGTACTTC. The chain recombines TRBV28 with TRBJ2-7, with no clear D. The CDR3 has 14 residues. CDR1 MDHEN and CDR2 SYDVKM come from the germline V gene. V was trimmed by 5 bases and J by 7 bases, leaving 18 bases between them.

This clonotype was counted a few times. J is TRBJ2-1 and V is TRBV20-1; 8 bases match TRBD1. Germline V gene sequence: CDR1 DFQATT, CDR2 SNEGSKA (reference sequence). Germline trimming cut 7 bases from V and 9 bases from J; bases unmatched to any gene: 8. CDR3 length: 12 amino acids. The CDR3 DNA is TGCAGTGTTAATCAGGGGACAGGTGAGCAGTTCTTC. It translates to CSVNQGTGEQFF.

The chain couples TRBV28 to TRBJ2-1, with 8 nucleotides matching TRBD1. Per the germline V gene, CDR1 is MDHEN and CDR2 is SYDVKM. This CDR3 is 14 amino acids long. V shed 6 bases, J shed 7 bases, and the junction held 8 bases outside the gene matches. The CDR3 protein is CASSRSGGRNEQFF. The CDR3 coding sequence is TGTGCCAGCAGCCGATCAGGGGGCAGAAATGAGCAGTTCTTC.

A note on this clonotype: A much larger clone differs by one base, so this may be a read error. V and J are TRBV10-3 and TRBJ1-2, with D tentatively TRBD1 (5 bases). V was clipped by 8 bases and J by 7 bases, with 17 bases between them. This CDR3 region has 13 residues. CDR1 is ENHRY, CDR2 SYGVKD, per germline. CDR3 loop: CAIGGTTDSGYTF. The CDR3 DNA is TGTGCCATCGGTGGAACAACAGACAGTGGCTACACCTTC.